The next 5 T cell receptor beta chains were all read from a single sample in a study of shared clonotypes between healthy human individuals. Assay used: immunoSEQ multiplex PCR; TCRdb lists only in-frame clones, some missing. In the table there are about 590,000 clones, about 95% of which are singletons. CD45RO negativity and positive selection for CCR7 defined naive CD8 cells, a population that excluded terminally differentiated effector memory CD45RA+ cells. The specimen was naive CD8+ T cells sorted from blood. Every receptor here comes from a woman under 40 in good health.

J is TRBJ1-2 and V is TRBV7-2; D is perhaps TRBD1 (5 bases). CDR1 is SGHTA, CDR2 FQGNSA, per germline. The CDR3 spans 15 residues. The V end was cut by 1 base, the J end by 3 bases, with 12 bases between. CDR3 sequence (DNA): TGTGCCAGCAGCTTAGTTACGGGGCTTGACTATGGCTACACCTTC. Translating gives CASSLVTGLDYGYTF.

The CDR3 spells CASSLGAGHYEQYF. DNA for the CDR3: TGTGCCAGCAGCCTAGGGGCAGGACACTACGAGCAGTACTTC. The gene calls are TRBV7-2 and TRBJ2-7, with D perhaps TRBD1 (5 bases). Per germline, CDR1 SGHTA and CDR2 FQGNSA. CDR3 length: 14 residues. Trimming left V 5 bases short and J 3 bases short, with 14 bases between.

The chain carries TRBV4-2 and TRBJ2-3; TRBD2 matches at 9 bases. J lost 6 bases, V lost 1 base, and 5 bases had no gene match. The CDR3 contains 15 residues. Germline V gene data show CDR1 as LGHNA and CDR2 as YNFKEQ. The CDR3 region has the DNA TGTGCCAGCAGCCAAGGGTTAGCGGGAGTGGATACGCAGTATTTT. This translates into CASSQGLAGVDTQYF.

This chain joins TRBV28 and TRBJ1-5; 10 bases fit TRBD1. CDR1 and CDR2 from the germline V gene are MDHEN and SYDVKM. This CDR3 has 15 amino acids. The junction had 6 bases not matched to a gene; V was cut back by 3 bases and J by 7 bases. In nucleotides, the CDR3 is TGTGCCAGCAGTTTCCGGGACAGGGGTTACCAGCCCCAGCATTTT. This encodes CASSFRDRGYQPQHF.

The chain has TRBV5-1 and TRBJ1-2; 11 bases match TRBD1. The junction had 5 bases not matched to a gene; V was cut back by 1 base and J by 12 bases. CDR1 and CDR2 (germline): SGHRS, YFSETQ. The CDR3 totals 13 residues. DNA for the CDR3: TGCGCCAGCAGCTTGTCGGGACAGGGGGTTCACACCTTC. Protein: CASSLSGQGVHTF.